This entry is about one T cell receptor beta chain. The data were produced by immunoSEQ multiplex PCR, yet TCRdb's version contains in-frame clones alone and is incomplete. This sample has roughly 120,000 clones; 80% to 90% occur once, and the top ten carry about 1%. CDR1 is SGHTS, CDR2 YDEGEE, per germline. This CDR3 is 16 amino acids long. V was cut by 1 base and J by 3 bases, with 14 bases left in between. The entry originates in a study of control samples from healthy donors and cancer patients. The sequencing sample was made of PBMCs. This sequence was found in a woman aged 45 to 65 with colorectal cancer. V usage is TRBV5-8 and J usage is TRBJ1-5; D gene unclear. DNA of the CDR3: TGTGCCAGCAGCTTGATACCCCCCGCCATCAATCAGCCCCAGCATTTT. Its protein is CASSLIPPAINQPQHF.